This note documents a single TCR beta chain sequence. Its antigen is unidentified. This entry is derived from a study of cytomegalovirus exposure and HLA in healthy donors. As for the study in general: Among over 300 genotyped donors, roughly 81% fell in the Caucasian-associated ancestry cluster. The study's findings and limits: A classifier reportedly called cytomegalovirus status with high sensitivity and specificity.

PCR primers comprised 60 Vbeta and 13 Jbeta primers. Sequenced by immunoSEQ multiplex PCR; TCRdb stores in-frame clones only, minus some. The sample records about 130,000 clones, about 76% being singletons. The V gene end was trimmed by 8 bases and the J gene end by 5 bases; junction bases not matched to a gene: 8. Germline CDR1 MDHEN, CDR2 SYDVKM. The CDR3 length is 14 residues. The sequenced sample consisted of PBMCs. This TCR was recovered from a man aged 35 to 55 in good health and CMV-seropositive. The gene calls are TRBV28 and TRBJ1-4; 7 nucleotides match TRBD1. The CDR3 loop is CASQRTGQNEKLFF. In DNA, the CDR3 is TGTGCCAGCCAGCGGACAGGCCAAAATGAAAAACTGTTTTTT.